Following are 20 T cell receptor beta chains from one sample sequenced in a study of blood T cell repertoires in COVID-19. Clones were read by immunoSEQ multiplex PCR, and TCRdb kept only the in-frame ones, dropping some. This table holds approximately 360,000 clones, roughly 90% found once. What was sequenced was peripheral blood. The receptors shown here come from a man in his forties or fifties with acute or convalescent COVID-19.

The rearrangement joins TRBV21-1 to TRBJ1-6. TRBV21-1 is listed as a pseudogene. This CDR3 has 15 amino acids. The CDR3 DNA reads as TGTGCCAGCAGCAACGAGGACTGGGGAAATTCACCCCTCCACTTT. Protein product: CASSNEDWGNSPLHF.

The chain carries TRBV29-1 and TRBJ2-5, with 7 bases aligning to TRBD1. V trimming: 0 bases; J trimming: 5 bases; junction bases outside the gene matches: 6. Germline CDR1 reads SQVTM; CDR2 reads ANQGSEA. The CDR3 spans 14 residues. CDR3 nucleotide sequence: TGCAGCGTTGAAGATTACAGGGGTCGGGAGACCCAGTACTTC. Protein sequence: CSVEDYRGRETQYF.

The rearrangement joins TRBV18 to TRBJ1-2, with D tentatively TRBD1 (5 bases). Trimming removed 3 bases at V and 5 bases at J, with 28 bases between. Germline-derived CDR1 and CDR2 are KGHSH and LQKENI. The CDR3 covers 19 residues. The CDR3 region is CASSPLMGRAISLAYGYTF. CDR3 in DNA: TGTGCCAGCTCACCCCTAATGGGCAGGGCTATCTCCCTCGCTTATGGCTACACCTTC.

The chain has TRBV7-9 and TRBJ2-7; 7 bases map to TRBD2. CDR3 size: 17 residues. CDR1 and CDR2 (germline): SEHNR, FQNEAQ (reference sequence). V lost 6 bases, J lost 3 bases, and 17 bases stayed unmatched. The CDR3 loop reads CASSLSPSLADHYEQYF. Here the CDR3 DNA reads TGTGCCAGCAGTTTAAGCCCCTCCCTAGCGGATCACTACGAGCAGTACTTC.

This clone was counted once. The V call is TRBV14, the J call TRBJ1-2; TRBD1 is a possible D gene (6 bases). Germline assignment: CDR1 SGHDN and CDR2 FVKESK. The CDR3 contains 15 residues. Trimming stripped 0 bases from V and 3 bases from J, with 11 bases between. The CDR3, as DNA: TGTGCCAGCAGCCAAGAAGGACAGTGGGACTATGGCTACACCTTC. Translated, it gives CASSQEGQWDYGYTF.

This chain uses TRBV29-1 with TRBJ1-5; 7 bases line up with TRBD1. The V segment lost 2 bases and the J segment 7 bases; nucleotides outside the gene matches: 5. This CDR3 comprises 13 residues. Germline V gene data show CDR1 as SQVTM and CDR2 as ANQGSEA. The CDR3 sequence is CSVEYRGGQPQHF. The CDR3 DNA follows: TGCAGCGTTGAATACAGGGGTGGGCAGCCCCAGCATTTT.

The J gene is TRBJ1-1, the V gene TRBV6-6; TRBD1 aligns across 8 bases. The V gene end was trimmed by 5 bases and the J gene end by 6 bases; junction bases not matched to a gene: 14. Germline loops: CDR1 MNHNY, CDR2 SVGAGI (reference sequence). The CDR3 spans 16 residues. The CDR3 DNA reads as TGTGCCAGCAGTAAACAGACAGGGGAACAGTCGGCTGAAGCTTTCTTT. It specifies CASSKQTGEQSAEAFF.

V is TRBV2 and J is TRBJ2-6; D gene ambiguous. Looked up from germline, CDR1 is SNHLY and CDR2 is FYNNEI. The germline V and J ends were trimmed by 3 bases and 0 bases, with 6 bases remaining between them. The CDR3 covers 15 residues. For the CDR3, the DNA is TGTGCCAGCAGTGATGGAGACTCTGGGGCCAACGTCCTGACTTTC. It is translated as CASSDGDSGANVLTF.

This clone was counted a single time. The CDR3 protein is CASSYKTYVDTQYF. In DNA, the CDR3 is TGTGCCAGCAGTTACAAGACATATGTAGATACGCAGTATTTT. The rearrangement joins TRBV6-2 or TRBV6-3 to TRBJ2-3; no clear D gene. The CDR3 runs 14 residues. Germline V lookup: CDR1 MNHEY, CDR2 SVGEGT. V lost 2 bases, J lost 5 bases, and 11 bases lay in between.

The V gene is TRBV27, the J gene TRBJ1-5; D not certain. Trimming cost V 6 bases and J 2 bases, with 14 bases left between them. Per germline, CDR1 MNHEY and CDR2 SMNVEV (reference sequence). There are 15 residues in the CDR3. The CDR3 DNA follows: TGTGCCAGCAGCCCAACGTCCGGGGGCAATCAGCCCCAGCATTTT. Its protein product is CASSPTSGGNQPQHF.

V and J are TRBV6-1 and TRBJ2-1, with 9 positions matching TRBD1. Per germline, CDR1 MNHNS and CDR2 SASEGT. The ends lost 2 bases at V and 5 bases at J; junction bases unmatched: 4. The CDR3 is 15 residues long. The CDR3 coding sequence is TGTGCCAGCAGTGAAACAGGGGGCTGGGACAATGAGCAGTTCTTC. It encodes CASSETGGWDNEQFF.

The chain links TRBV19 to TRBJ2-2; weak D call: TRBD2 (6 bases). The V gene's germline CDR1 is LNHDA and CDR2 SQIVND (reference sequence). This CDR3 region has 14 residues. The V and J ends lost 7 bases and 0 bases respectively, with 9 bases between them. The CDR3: CASTPGANTGELFF. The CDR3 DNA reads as TGTGCCAGTACCCCGGGAGCGAACACCGGGGAGCTGTTTTTT.

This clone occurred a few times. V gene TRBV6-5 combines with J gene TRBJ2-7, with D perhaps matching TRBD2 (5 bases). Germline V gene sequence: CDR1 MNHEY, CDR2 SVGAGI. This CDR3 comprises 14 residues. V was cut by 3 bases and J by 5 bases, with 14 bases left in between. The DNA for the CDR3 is TGTGCCAGCAGTTATTCTGGGAGTAGGGACGAGCAGTACTTC. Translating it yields CASSYSGSRDEQYF.

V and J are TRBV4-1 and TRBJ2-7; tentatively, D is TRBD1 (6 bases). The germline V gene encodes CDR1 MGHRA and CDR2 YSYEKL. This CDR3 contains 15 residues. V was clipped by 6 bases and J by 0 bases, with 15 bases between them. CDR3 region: CASRLVQGSSYEQYF. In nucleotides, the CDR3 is TGCGCCAGCAGGTTGGTCCAGGGGTCCTCCTACGAGCAGTACTTC.

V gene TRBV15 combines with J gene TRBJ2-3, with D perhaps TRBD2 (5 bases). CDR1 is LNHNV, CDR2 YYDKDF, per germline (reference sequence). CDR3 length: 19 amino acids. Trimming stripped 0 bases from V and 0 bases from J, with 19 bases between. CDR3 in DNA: TGTGCCACCAGCAGAGAGCGAGCGGTATATAACCTAAGCACAGATACGCAGTATTTT. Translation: CATSRERAVYNLSTDTQYF.

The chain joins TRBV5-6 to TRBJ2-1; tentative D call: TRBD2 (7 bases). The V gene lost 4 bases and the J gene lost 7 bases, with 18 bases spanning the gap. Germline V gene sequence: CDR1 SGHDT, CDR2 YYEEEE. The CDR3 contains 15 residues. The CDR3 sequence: CASSPVAGAENEQFF. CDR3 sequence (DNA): TGTGCCAGCAGCCCGGTGGCGGGGGCGGAAAATGAGCAGTTCTTC.

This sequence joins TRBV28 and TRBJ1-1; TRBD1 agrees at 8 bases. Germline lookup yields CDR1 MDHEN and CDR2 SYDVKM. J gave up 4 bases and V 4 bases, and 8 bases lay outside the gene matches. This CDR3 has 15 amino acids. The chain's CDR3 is CASSSMTGASTEAFF. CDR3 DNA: TGTGCCAGCAGTTCAATGACAGGGGCTTCCACTGAAGCTTTCTTT.

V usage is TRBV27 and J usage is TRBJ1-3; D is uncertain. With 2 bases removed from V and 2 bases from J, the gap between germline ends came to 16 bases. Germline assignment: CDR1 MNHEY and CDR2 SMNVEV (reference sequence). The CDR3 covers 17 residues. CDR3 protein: CASSLDGRVATGNTIYF. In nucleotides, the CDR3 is TGTGCCAGCAGTTTAGATGGGAGGGTCGCCACTGGAAACACCATATATTTT.

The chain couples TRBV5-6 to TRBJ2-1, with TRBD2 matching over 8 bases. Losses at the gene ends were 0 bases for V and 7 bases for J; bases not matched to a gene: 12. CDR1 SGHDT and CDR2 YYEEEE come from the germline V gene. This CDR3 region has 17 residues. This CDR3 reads CASSLEWADGRGNEQFF. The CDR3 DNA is TGTGCCAGCAGCTTGGAATGGGCAGACGGGAGGGGAAATGAGCAGTTCTTC.

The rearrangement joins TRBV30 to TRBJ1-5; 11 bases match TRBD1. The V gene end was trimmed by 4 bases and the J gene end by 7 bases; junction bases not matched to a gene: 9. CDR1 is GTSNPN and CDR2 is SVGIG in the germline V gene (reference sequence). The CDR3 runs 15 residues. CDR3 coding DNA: TGTGCCTGGAAGTTGGGGACAGGGGGGTTACAGCCCCAGCATTTT. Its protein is CAWKLGTGGLQPQHF.